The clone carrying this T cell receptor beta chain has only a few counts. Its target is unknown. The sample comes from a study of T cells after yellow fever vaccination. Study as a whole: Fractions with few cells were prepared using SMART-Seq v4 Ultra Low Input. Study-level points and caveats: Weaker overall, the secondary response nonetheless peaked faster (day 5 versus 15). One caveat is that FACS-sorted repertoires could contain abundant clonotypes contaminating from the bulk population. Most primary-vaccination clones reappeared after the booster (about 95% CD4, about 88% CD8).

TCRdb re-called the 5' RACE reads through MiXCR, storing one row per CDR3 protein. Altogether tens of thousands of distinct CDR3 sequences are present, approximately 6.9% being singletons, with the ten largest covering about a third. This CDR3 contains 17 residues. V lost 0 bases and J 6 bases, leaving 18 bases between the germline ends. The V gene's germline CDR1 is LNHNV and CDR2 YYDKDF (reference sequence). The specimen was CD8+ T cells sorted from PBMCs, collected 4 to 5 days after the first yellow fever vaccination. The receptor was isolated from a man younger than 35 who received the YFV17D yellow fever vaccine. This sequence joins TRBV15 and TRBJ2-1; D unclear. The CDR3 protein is CATSRDPRKPSLNEQFF. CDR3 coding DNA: TGTGCCACCAGCAGAGACCCTCGCAAGCCAAGCCTCAATGAGCAGTTCTTC.